The 5 T cell receptor beta chains presented below share a single source sample, sequenced in a study of blood T cell repertoires in COVID-19. Data came from immunoSEQ multiplex PCR; TCRdb stores just in-frame clones and leaves some out. Among approximately 200,000 clones, less than 85% were seen once, and the ten largest hold over 10%. Specimen: peripheral blood. These receptors all come from a woman between 45 and 65 years old with acute or convalescent COVID-19.

V is TRBV30 and J is TRBJ2-3, with 8 bases lining up with TRBD2. The V gene's germline CDR1 is GTSNPN and CDR2 SVGIG (reference sequence). With 0 bases clipped from V and 10 bases from J, the junction kept 12 bases outside the gene matches. CDR3 length equals 15 residues. This chain's CDR3 is CAWSVPGLAPTAQYF. DNA of the CDR3: TGTGCCTGGAGTGTACCCGGACTAGCCCCCACTGCGCAGTATTTT.

The chain employs TRBV5-1 and TRBJ1-2; TRBD1 agrees at 11 bases. Germline CDR1 SGHRS, CDR2 YFSETQ. The CDR3 extends over 16 amino acids. V gave up 4 bases and J gave up 7 bases; unmatched junction bases: 12. The CDR3, as DNA: TGCGCCAGCAGCCCACCCGGGACAGGGGGGCATGGTGGCTACACCTTC. It codes for CASSPPGTGGHGGYTF. The full variable domain, its missing parts supplied by reference TRBV5-1 and TRBJ1-2, is KAGVTQTPRYLIKTRGQQVTLSCSPISGHRSVSWYQQTPGQGLQFLFEYFSETQRNKGNFPGRFSGRQFSNSRSEMNVSTLELGDSALYLCASSPPGTGGHGGYTFGSGTRLTVV.

This chain links TRBV11-2 with TRBJ2-2; TRBD1 matches at 10 bases. The CDR3 runs to 16 residues. V shed 5 bases, J shed 3 bases, and the junction held 6 bases outside the gene matches. Germline V gene lookup returns CDR1 SGHAT and CDR2 FQNNGV. The CDR3 is CASSPYGQGDTGELFF. In DNA, the CDR3 is TGTGCCAGCAGCCCGTACGGACAGGGGGACACCGGGGAGCTGTTTTTT.

V is TRBV27 and J is TRBJ1-6, with D perhaps matching TRBD1 (5 bases). The CDR3 totals 14 residues. The V gene lost 3 bases and the J gene lost 4 bases, with 7 bases spanning the gap. The germline gives CDR1 MNHEY, CDR2 SMNVEV (reference sequence). CDR3 sequence: CASSFGGYNSPLHF. Here the CDR3 DNA reads TGTGCCAGCAGTTTTGGGGGGTATAATTCACCCCTCCACTTT.

V usage is TRBV4-1 and J usage is TRBJ1-2; D possibly corresponds to TRBD1 (5 bases). The CDR3 runs 14 residues. Germline lookup yields CDR1 MGHRA and CDR2 YSYEKL. V lost 1 base to trimming and J lost 6 bases, with 12 bases between them. This CDR3 reads CASSQVREGNGYTF. For the CDR3, the DNA is TGCGCCAGCAGCCAAGTCAGGGAAGGGAATGGCTACACCTTC.